A single sample is the source of the 9 T cell receptor beta chains below, sequenced in a study of Ad26.COV2.S vaccination and SARS-CoV-2 variants (dated by TCRdb to the early 2020s). Library preparation was by the immunoSEQ multiplex PCR assay. The source is immuneACCESS, and TCRdb retained only in-frame sequences with V and J called. Part of the clones is not carried over; for the studies checked, unresolved V genes explain less than half of this, and the remainder is unexplained. This sample lists about 430,000 clones; 75% to 95% were detected once. The ten largest clones take up less than 15% of the sample. The treatment or condition tag for this specimen amounts to: about 20 received Ad26.COV2.S at low or high dose, single or two shots; about 5 received placebo; per-sample allocation not given. For vaccine and placebo recipients, repertoires were sequenced using samples collected on day 63 after the first injection.

The source was peripheral blood, collected in a trial of Ad26.COV2.S vaccine versus placebo. Receptors originate from a person aged 18-65 years who received the Ad26.COV2.S COVID-19 vaccine or a placebo.

The chain couples TRBV19 to TRBJ1-1; D gene unclear. V was trimmed by 4 bases and J by 4 bases, leaving 10 bases between them. This CDR3 spans 13 amino acids. Germline values: CDR1 LNHDA, CDR2 SQIVND (reference sequence). The CDR3 DNA reads as TGTGCCAGTAGTAGGGATCGAGGCACTGAAGCTTTCTTT. Translation gives CASSRDRGTEAFF.

This chain connects TRBV13 to TRBJ1-6; D remains unclear. The CDR3 has 13 residues. Germline V gene data show CDR1 as PRHDT and CDR2 as FYEKMQ (reference sequence). Trimming stripped 5 bases from V and 7 bases from J, with 9 bases between. CDR3 region: CASSQGLNSPLHF. In DNA form, the CDR3 reads TGTGCCAGCAGCCAAGGACTGAATTCACCCCTCCACTTT.

This clone was counted between two and nine times. The genes are TRBV7-9 and TRBJ2-1; possible D gene TRBD2, 6 bases. Germline lookup yields CDR1 SEHNR and CDR2 FQNEAQ (reference sequence). The ends were cut back, 10 bases at V and 6 bases at J, with 16 bases in the middle. The CDR3 length is 13 residues. Written as DNA, the CDR3 is TGTGCCACTAATGCGGAGGGGCCCAATGAGCAGTTCTTC. This gives the protein CATNAEGPNEQFF. The variable domain in full, with the rest retrieved from reference TRBV7-9 and TRBJ2-1, is DTGVSQNPRHKITKRGQNVTFRCDPISEHNRLYWYRQTLGQGPEFLTYFQNEAQLEKSRLLSDRFSAERPKGSFSTLEIQRTEQGDSAMYLCATNAEGPNEQFFGPGTRLTVL.

The chain employs TRBV6-5 and TRBJ2-1; D may be TRBD1 (5 bases). The germline V and J ends were trimmed by 6 bases and 0 bases, with 12 bases remaining between them. Germline lookup yields CDR1 MNHEY and CDR2 SVGAGI. The CDR3 contains 15 residues. CDR3 nucleotides: TGTGCCAGCAGCTCCGACAGAAACTCCTACAATGAGCAGTTCTTC. Protein: CASSSDRNSYNEQFF.

The chain combines TRBV5-4 with TRBJ2-1, with 12 bases aligning to TRBD2. The CDR3 loop spans 15 amino acids. CDR1 and CDR2 (germline): SGHNT, YYREEE (reference sequence). V shed 5 bases and J 3 bases; nucleotides not matched to a gene: 3. The chain's CDR3 is CASRTSGGLYNEQFF. CDR3 nucleotide sequence: TGTGCCAGCAGGACTAGCGGGGGCCTCTACAATGAGCAGTTCTTC.

This clone has only one observation. The chain is built from TRBV11-2 and TRBJ2-3; no clear D gene. The ends were cut back, 2 bases at V and 0 bases at J, with 9 bases in the middle. Per germline, CDR1 SGHAT and CDR2 FQNNGV. The CDR3 has 15 amino acids. CDR3 amino acids: CASSLQRFSTDTQYF. The CDR3 DNA follows: TGTGCCAGCAGCTTACAGCGTTTTAGCACAGATACGCAGTATTTT.

Written as DNA, the CDR3 is TGCAGTGCTAGTCGGGTAGCCAAAAACATTCAGTACTTC. Translated, it gives CSASRVAKNIQYF. This chain uses TRBV20-1 with TRBJ2-4; D gene unclear. Germline V gene data show CDR1 as DFQATT and CDR2 as SNEGSKA (reference sequence). The length of the CDR3 is 13 residues. V dropped 3 bases and J dropped 0 bases, with 6 bases sitting between them.

This clone has just a few counts. The gene calls are TRBV3-1 (or the pseudogene TRBV3-2) and TRBJ1-5; D gene uncertain. Trimming cost V 1 base and J 0 bases, with 4 bases left between them. CDR3 length: 14 amino acids. Per germline, CDR1 LGHDT and CDR2 YNNKEL (reference sequence). The CDR3 loop is CASSQVGSNQPQHF. CDR3 bases: TGTGCCAGCAGCCAAGTAGGTAGCAATCAGCCCCAGCATTTT.

This chain connects TRBV5-4 to TRBJ2-2; TRBD1 agrees at 12 bases. The germline gives CDR1 SGHNT, CDR2 YYREEE (reference sequence). J lost 7 bases, V lost 0 bases, and 16 bases had no gene match. The CDR3 is 20 amino acids. The CDR3 DNA follows: TGTGCCAGCAGCTTGGAAGGGACAGGGGGCGCCGGACGTATGGACGGGGAGCTGTTTTTT. Translating gives CASSLEGTGGAGRMDGELFF.